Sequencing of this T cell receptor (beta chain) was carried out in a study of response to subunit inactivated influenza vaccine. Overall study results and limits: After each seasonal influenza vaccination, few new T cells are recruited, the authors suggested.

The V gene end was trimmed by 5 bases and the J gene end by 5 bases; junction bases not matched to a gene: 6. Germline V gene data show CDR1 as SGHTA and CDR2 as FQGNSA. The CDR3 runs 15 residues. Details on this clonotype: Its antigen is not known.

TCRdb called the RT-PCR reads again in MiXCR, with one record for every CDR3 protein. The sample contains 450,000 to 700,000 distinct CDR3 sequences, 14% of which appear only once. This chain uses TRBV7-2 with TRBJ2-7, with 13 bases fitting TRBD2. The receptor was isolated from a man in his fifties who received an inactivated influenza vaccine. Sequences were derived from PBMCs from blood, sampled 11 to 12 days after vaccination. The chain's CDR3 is CASSPWTSGGNEQYF. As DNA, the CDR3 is TGTGCCAGCAGCCCTTGGACTAGCGGGGGCAACGAGCAGTACTTC.